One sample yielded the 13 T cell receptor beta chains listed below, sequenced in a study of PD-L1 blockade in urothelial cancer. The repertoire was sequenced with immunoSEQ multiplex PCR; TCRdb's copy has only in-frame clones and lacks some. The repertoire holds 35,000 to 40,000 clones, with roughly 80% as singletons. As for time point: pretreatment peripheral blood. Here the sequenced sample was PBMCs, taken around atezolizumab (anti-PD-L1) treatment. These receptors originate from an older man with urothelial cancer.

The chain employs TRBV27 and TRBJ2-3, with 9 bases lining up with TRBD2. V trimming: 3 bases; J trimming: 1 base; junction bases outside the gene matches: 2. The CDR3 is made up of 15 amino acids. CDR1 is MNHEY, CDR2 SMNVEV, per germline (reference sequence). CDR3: CASSLLAGGTDTQYF. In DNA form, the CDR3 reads TGTGCCAGCAGTTTGTTAGCGGGAGGCACAGATACGCAGTATTTT.

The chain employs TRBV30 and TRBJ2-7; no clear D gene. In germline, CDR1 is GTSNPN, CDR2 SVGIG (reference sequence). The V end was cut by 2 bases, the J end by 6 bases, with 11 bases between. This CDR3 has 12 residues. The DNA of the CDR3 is TGTGCCTGGAGTACCCCCCCGAGCGAGCAGTACTTC. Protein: CAWSTPPSEQYF.

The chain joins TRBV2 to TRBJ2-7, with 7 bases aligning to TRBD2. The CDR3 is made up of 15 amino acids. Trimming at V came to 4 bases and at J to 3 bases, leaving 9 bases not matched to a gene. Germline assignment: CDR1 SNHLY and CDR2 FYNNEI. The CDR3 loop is CASSAPSGSLYEQYF. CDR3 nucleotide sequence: TGTGCCAGCAGTGCCCCTAGCGGTTCCCTCTACGAGCAGTACTTC.

The DNA of the CDR3 is TGTGCCAGTAGTCCTACTAGCACTAACACCGGGGAGCTGTTTTTT. Amino acids: CASSPTSTNTGELFF. V is TRBV19 and J is TRBJ2-2, with D possibly TRBD2 on 6 matching bases. This CDR3 spans 15 amino acids. CDR1 is LNHDA, CDR2 SQIVND, per germline (reference sequence). Trimming took 5 bases from V and 2 from J, leaving 12 bases between them.

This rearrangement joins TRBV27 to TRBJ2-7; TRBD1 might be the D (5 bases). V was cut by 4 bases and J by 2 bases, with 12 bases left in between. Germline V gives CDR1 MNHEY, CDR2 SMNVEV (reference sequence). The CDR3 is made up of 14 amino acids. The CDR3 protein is CASSYKGEAYEQYF. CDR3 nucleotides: TGTGCCAGCAGTTATAAAGGGGAAGCCTACGAGCAGTACTTC.

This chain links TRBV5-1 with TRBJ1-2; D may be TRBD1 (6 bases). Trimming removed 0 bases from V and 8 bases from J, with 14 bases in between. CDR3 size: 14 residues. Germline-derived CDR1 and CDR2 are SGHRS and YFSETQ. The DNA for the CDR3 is TGCGCCAGCAGCTTGGGAGTCGAGGGGGTCGGCTACACCTTC. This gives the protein CASSLGVEGVGYTF.

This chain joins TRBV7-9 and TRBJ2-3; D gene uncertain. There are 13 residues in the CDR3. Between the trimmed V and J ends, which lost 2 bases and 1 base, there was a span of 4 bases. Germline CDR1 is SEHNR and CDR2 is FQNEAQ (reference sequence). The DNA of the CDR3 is TGTGCCAGCAGCTTACAGGGCACAGATACGCAGTATTTT. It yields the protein CASSLQGTDTQYF.

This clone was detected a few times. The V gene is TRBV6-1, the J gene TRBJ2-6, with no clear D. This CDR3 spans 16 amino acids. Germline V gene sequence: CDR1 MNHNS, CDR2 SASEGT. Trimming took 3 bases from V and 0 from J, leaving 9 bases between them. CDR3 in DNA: TGTGCCAGCAGTGACCTTCAGGTCTCTGGGGCCAACGTCCTGACTTTC. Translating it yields CASSDLQVSGANVLTF.

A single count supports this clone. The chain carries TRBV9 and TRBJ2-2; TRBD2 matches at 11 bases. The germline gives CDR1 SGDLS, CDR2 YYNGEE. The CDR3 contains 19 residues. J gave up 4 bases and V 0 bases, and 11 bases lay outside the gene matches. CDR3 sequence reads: CASSVGSLAGVRGTGELFF. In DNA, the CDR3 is TGTGCCAGCAGCGTAGGTTCACTAGCGGGAGTACGGGGCACCGGGGAGCTGTTTTTT.

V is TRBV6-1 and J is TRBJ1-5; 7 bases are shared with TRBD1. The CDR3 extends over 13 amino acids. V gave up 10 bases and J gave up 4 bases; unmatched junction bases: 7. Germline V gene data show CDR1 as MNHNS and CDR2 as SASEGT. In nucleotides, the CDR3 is TGTGCCACCACGGGACAGACTAATCAGCCCCAGCATTTT. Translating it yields CATTGQTNQPQHF.

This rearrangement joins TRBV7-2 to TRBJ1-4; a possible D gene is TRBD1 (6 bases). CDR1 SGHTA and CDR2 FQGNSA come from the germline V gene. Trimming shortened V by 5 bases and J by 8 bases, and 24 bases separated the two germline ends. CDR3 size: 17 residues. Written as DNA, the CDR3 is TGTGCCAGCAGCGAAAGGGGGGGGCGCGGGGGCTCCGAAAAACTGTTTTTT. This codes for CASSERGGRGGSEKLFF.

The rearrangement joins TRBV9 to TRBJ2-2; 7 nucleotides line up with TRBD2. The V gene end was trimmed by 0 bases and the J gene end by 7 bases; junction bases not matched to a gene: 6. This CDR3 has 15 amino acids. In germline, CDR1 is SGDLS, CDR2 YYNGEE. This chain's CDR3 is CASSVASGIGGELFF. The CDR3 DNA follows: TGTGCCAGCAGCGTAGCCAGCGGGATAGGCGGGGAGCTGTTTTTT.

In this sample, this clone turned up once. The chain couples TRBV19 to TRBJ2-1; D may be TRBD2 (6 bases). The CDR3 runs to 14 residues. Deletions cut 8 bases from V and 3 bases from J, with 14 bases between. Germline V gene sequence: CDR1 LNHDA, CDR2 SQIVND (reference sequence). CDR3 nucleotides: TGTGCCAGTGAGTTGGGCGGGAACTACAATGAGCAGTTCTTC. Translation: CASELGGNYNEQFF. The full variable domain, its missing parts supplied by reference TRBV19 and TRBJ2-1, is DGGITQSPKYLFRKEGQNVTLSCEQNLNHDAMYWYRQDPGQGLRLIYYSQIVNDFQKGDIAEGYSVSREKKESFPLTVTSAQKNPTAFYLCASELGGNYNEQFFGPGTRLTVL.